This entry describes one T cell receptor (beta chain). The antigen is unknown. The sample is drawn from a study of cytomegalovirus exposure and HLA in healthy donors. This CDR3 region has 11 residues. With 5 bases removed from V and 5 bases from J, the gap between germline ends came to 6 bases. Germline V gene sequence: CDR1 SGHTA, CDR2 FQGNSA. The PCR used 60 Vbeta and 13 Jbeta primers. TCRdb's copy holds only in-frame clones and misses some; the assay was immunoSEQ multiplex PCR. The sample gives roughly 110,000 clones, around four fifths of which show up once; 7.8% is in the top ten. Findings of the study overall: Relative to equally common others, HLA-associated TCR beta chains showed greater clonal expansion in a later analysis.

V is TRBV7-2 and J is TRBJ1-1; no definite D call. Sequencing was performed on PBMCs. The TCR was taken from a man aged 25 to 40 in good health and CMV-seronegative. In DNA, the CDR3 is TGTGCCAGCAGCGGCGGGACTGAAGCTTTCTTT. Translating it yields CASSGGTEAFF.